These 21 T cell receptor beta chains were all obtained from the same sample, sequenced in a study of T cell responses to AZD1222 COVID-19 vaccine. Profiling relied on immunoSEQ multiplex PCR, and the TCRdb table lists in-frame clones only, not all of them. The sample contains 90,000 to 150,000 clones, around 89% of which appear only once. The material sequenced was peripheral blood, taken 28 days after the second AZD1222 dose. The receptors shown here come from an adult who received the AZD1222 COVID-19 vaccine.

The V call is TRBV10-3, the J call TRBJ1-5; the match to TRBD1 covers 9 bases. The germline CDR1 and CDR2 sequences are ENHRY and SYGVKD. J lost 5 bases, V lost 6 bases, and 5 bases had no gene match. The CDR3 sequence is 14 residues long. CDR3: CAISDRGSDQPQHF. The CDR3 region has the DNA TGTGCCATCAGCGACAGGGGGTCAGATCAGCCCCAGCATTTT.

The chain combines TRBV7-2 with TRBJ1-3, with no clear D. Germline loops: CDR1 SGHTA, CDR2 FQGNSA. This CDR3 region has 13 residues. Trimming removed 5 bases from V and 3 bases from J, with 8 bases in between. The CDR3 sequence: CASSPVDGNTIYF. In DNA form, the CDR3 reads TGTGCCAGCAGCCCCGTGGATGGAAACACCATATATTTT.

This clone has only one observation. CDR3 in amino acids: CASSYPANEAFF. The CDR3, as DNA: TGTGCCAGCAGTTACCCCGCTAATGAAGCTTTCTTT. The chain recombines TRBV6-2 or TRBV6-3 with TRBJ1-1, with D unclear. The V end was cut by 2 bases, the J end by 7 bases, with 8 bases between. CDR1 is MNHEY and CDR2 is SVGEGT in the germline V gene. CDR3 length: 12 amino acids.

This chain uses TRBV4-2 with TRBJ2-3; weak D call: TRBD1 (5 bases). CDR3 length equals 14 residues. V was shortened by 2 bases and J by 2 bases, with 8 bases between the two germline ends. Germline values: CDR1 LGHNA, CDR2 YNFKEQ. CDR3 coding DNA: TGTGCCAGCAGCCAATTGGGGCCCACAGATACGCAGTATTTT. Translated: CASSQLGPTDTQYF.

CDR3 nucleotides: TGTGCCAGTAGTAGCGACGCAACGAACACCGGGGAGCTGTTTTTT. As protein: CASSSDATNTGELFF. The gene calls are TRBV19 and TRBJ2-2; D is ambiguous. Germline V gives CDR1 LNHDA, CDR2 SQIVND (reference sequence). The CDR3 spans 15 residues. Trimming removed 4 bases from V and 0 bases from J, with 9 bases in between.

The chain carries TRBV15 and TRBJ2-2; D is unresolved. Germline CDR1 LNHNV, CDR2 YYDKDF (reference sequence). Trimming left V 0 bases short and J 0 bases short, with 11 bases between. The length of the CDR3 is 17 residues. The CDR3 region has the DNA TGTGCCACCAGCAGAGATTCTCAGGCTTCGAACACCGGGGAGCTGTTTTTT. As protein: CATSRDSQASNTGELFF.

This chain links TRBV18 with TRBJ2-5, with TRBD1 as a possible D gene (5 bases). The V and J ends lost 0 bases and 2 bases respectively, with 10 bases between them. This CDR3 spans 15 amino acids. CDR1 is KGHSH, CDR2 LQKENI, per germline. CDR3 region: CASSPPVQGQETQYF. CDR3 DNA: TGTGCCAGCTCACCACCGGTTCAGGGTCAAGAGACCCAGTACTTC.

V is TRBV27 and J is TRBJ1-2; 9 bases map to TRBD1. The CDR3 spans 14 residues. The germline V gene has CDR1 MNHEY and CDR2 SMNVEV (reference sequence). The V gene end was trimmed by 4 bases and the J gene end by 5 bases; junction bases not matched to a gene: 5. The CDR3 loop is CASSSGTGLYGYTF. CDR3 coding DNA: TGTGCCAGCAGTTCCGGGACAGGGTTATATGGCTACACCTTC.

This chain uses TRBV27 with TRBJ1-2; 7 nucleotides align to TRBD1. V lost 7 bases to trimming and J lost 2 bases; unmatched junction nucleotides: 1. The CDR3 sequence is 12 residues long. The germline CDR1 and CDR2 sequences are MNHEY and SMNVEV (reference sequence). CDR3 region: CASKQGNYGYTF. CDR3 nucleotide sequence: TGTGCCAGCAAACAGGGGAACTATGGCTACACCTTC.

This chain connects TRBV18 to TRBJ2-1; 7 bases are shared with TRBD1. CDR1 is KGHSH and CDR2 is LQKENI in the germline V gene. The CDR3 sequence is 16 residues long. V dropped 2 bases and J dropped 3; count of bases not matched to a gene: 7. The CDR3 DNA is TGTGCCAGCTCACCAATTCGGACAGGAGACTACAATGAGCAGTTCTTC. Protein sequence: CASSPIRTGDYNEQFF.

The chain uses TRBV5-1 and TRBJ1-4, with D possibly matching TRBD1 (5 bases). V was trimmed by 3 bases and J by 3 bases, leaving 6 bases between them. This CDR3 region has 13 residues. From germline, CDR1 is SGHRS and CDR2 YFSETQ. The CDR3 sequence is CASSSGANEKLFF. CDR3 bases: TGCGCCAGCAGCTCGGGGGCTAATGAAAAACTGTTTTTT.

The chain employs TRBV14 and TRBJ1-1, with 7 bases lining up with TRBD1. The CDR3 has 18 amino acids. CDR1 is SGHDN and CDR2 is FVKESK in the germline V gene. V trimming: 1 base; J trimming: 2 bases; junction bases outside the gene matches: 13. This CDR3 is CASSQGGRGLGANTEAFF. In DNA, the CDR3 is TGTGCCAGCAGCCAAGGGGGAAGGGGGCTGGGAGCCAACACTGAAGCTTTCTTT.

The chain carries TRBV6-2 or TRBV6-3 and TRBJ2-2, with D possibly being TRBD1 (5 bases). CDR3 length: 17 residues. V dropped 5 bases and J dropped 3 bases, with 19 bases sitting between them. Germline V CDR1 and CDR2: MNHEY, SVGEGT. CDR3 coding DNA: TGTGCCAGCAGTAGATCACAGGTTGTACGGGACACCGGGGAGCTGTTTTTT. Protein product: CASSRSQVVRDTGELFF.

This sequence joins TRBV4-1 and TRBJ2-7; possibly TRBD2 for D (6 bases). V was clipped by 6 bases and J by 3 bases, with 18 bases between them. The CDR3 spans 15 residues. Germline loops: CDR1 MGHRA, CDR2 YSYEKL. In nucleotides, the CDR3 is TGCGCCAGCAGGGTCGCGGTGGGCGGGATCTACGAGCAGTACTTC. Translating it yields CASRVAVGGIYEQYF.

The V call is TRBV20-1, the J call TRBJ1-1, with D tentatively TRBD1 (5 bases). The V end was cut by 3 bases, the J end by 0 bases, with 14 bases between. The germline V gene encodes CDR1 DFQATT and CDR2 SNEGSKA (reference sequence). This CDR3 has 15 residues. As DNA, the CDR3 is TGCAGTGCTAGTTCTACATCCAGGGTGAACACTGAAGCTTTCTTT. Translation gives CSASSTSRVNTEAFF.

The chain couples TRBV19 to TRBJ2-7; 9 bases match TRBD1. The CDR3 is 15 residues long. The junction had 12 bases not matched to a gene; V was cut back by 6 bases and J by 6 bases. The germline V gene has CDR1 LNHDA and CDR2 SQIVND (reference sequence). This CDR3 is CASRKSGTGSSEQYF. Written as DNA, the CDR3 is TGTGCCAGTAGAAAATCCGGGACAGGGTCGAGCGAGCAGTACTTC.

This clone appeared once. V gene TRBV7-9 combines with J gene TRBJ2-3; D possibly corresponds to TRBD1 (5 bases). This CDR3 contains 15 residues. Germline-derived CDR1 and CDR2 are SEHNR and FQNEAQ (reference sequence). V shed 4 bases and J shed 3 bases, with 14 bases lying between them. CDR3 in amino acids: CASSSGQEGTDTQYF. As DNA, the CDR3 is TGTGCCAGCAGCTCAGGACAAGAAGGGACAGATACGCAGTATTTT.

The chain combines TRBV2 with TRBJ2-5; 8 nucleotides agree with TRBD1. The CDR3 loop spans 14 amino acids. Per germline, CDR1 SNHLY and CDR2 FYNNEI. J was trimmed by 5 bases and V by 6 bases; bases with no gene match: 8. CDR3 loop: CASRRGRGHETQYF. CDR3 nucleotides: TGTGCCAGCAGGCGGGGCAGGGGGCACGAGACCCAGTACTTC.

This chain links TRBV2 with TRBJ2-7, with a weak D call TRBD2 (5 bases). V was shortened by 8 bases and J by 3 bases, with 14 bases between the two germline ends. The CDR3 loop spans 13 amino acids. Germline V gives CDR1 SNHLY, CDR2 FYNNEI. The CDR3 reads CASVDSRSYEQYF. In DNA, the CDR3 is TGTGCCAGCGTGGACTCCCGCAGCTACGAGCAGTACTTC.

The chain links TRBV30 to TRBJ2-7; D uncertain. This CDR3 has 15 residues. Trimming left V 0 bases short and J 5 bases short, with 17 bases between. CDR1 is GTSNPN, CDR2 SVGIG, per germline (reference sequence). In nucleotides, the CDR3 is TGTGCCTGGAGTGTACTTGGCAATGTTCGGAACGAGCAGTACTTC. This gives the protein CAWSVLGNVRNEQYF.

In regard to this clone: Additional DNA sequences in this sample encode the identical CDR3. This rearrangement joins TRBV5-1 to TRBJ2-5, with 7 positions matching TRBD2. Germline V gives CDR1 SGHRS, CDR2 YFSETQ. After removal of 0 bases from V and 4 bases from J, the junction contained 0 bases not matched to a gene. This CDR3 has 13 residues. The CDR3: CASSLGGGETQYF. DNA for the CDR3: TGCGCCAGCAGCTTGGGCGGGGGAGAGACCCAGTACTTC.